The next 6 T cell receptor beta chains were all read from a single sample in a study of blood T cells in healthy people across ages. It was with a sample-barcoded 5' primer and a J-beta primer mix that a second PCR of roughly 6 to 12 cycles was run. TCRdb analysed the 5' RACE reads with MiXCR anew, one entry per CDR3 protein. The table records hundreds of thousands of distinct CDR3 sequences, roughly 56% of them present only once. Sequenced: blood. Receptor source: a man in his forties in good health.

The V gene is TRBV12-3 or TRBV12-4, the J gene TRBJ2-5; TRBD2 agrees at 7 bases. The J call may be in error: the DNA end matches TRBJ2-7 better. The CDR3 length is 14 residues. This CDR3 reads CASSLFGGSSEQYF. CDR3 DNA: TGTGCCAGCAGTTTATTCGGCGGGAGTTCCGAGCAGTACTTC.

J is TRBJ1-1 and V is TRBV24-1, with D maybe TRBD1 (6 bases). Germline lookup yields CDR1 KGHDR and CDR2 SFDVKD. CDR3 length: 14 amino acids. With 7 bases removed from V and 4 bases from J, the gap between germline ends came to 15 bases. CDR3 DNA: TGTGCCACCAGAGCCCGCAGGGGCTCCACTGAAGCTTTCTTT. Encoded protein: CATRARRGSTEAFF.

CDR3 amino acids: CASRPSGTAYGYTF. As DNA, the CDR3 is TGTGCCAGCAGACCTTCCGGGACAGCCTATGGCTACACCTTC. The V and J genes are TRBV6-1 and TRBJ1-2, with 7 bases matching TRBD1. Germline assignment: CDR1 MNHNS and CDR2 SASEGT. This CDR3 is 14 amino acids long. After removal of 6 bases from V and 4 bases from J, the junction contained 8 bases not matched to a gene.

This clonotype was recorded once. The rearrangement uses TRBV6-2 or TRBV6-3 and TRBJ2-4; D unresolved. Germline CDR1 is MNHEY and CDR2 is SVGEGT. V was cut by 3 bases and J by 0 bases, with 12 bases left in between. This CDR3 is 16 amino acids long. The CDR3 spells CASSYTSLIAKNIQYF. CDR3 nucleotides: TGTGCCAGCAGTTATACCAGCCTTATAGCCAAAAACATTCAGTACTTC.

CDR3 protein: CSATGLWRADNEQFF. The DNA for the CDR3 is TGCAGTGCCACCGGGTTGTGGCGGGCGGACAATGAGCAGTTCTTC. V and J are TRBV20-1 and TRBJ2-1; D may be TRBD2 (5 bases). The ends were cut back, 6 bases at V and 5 bases at J, with 20 bases in the middle. The CDR3 has 15 residues. Germline CDR1 DFQATT, CDR2 SNEGSKA (reference sequence).

This chain uses TRBV27 with TRBJ2-1; D is unresolved. Germline V gene sequence: CDR1 MNHEY, CDR2 SMNVEV (reference sequence). The CDR3 is made up of 12 amino acids. Trimming took off 7 bases at V and 3 bases at J, with 7 bases between the two ends. The CDR3 DNA reads TGTGCCAGCATGGGGAACTACAATGAGCAGTTCTTC. It encodes CASMGNYNEQFF.